This TCR beta chain was obtained from a study of T cell responses to AZD1222 COVID-19 vaccine. This clone was found a few times. Antigen: not known. Broader study findings: Only six or seven AZD1222 recipients tested seropositive at baseline. Females outnumbered males among donors, who were mostly white British; clonal diversity was possibly underestimated.

Unmatched junction bases numbered 7, after V lost 3 bases and J lost 2 bases. This CDR3 contains 16 residues. The germline V gene has CDR1 LNHNV and CDR2 YYDKDF (reference sequence). Some clones are missing from TCRdb's copy, which holds only in-frame ones; the method was immunoSEQ multiplex PCR. The data contain 120,000 or so clones, about 82% of them singletons. This clonotype was sampled from an adult who received the AZD1222 COVID-19 vaccine. This chain joins TRBV15 and TRBJ1-5, with 7 bases lining up with TRBD1. This specimen was peripheral blood, taken 28 days after the second AZD1222 dose. This CDR3 is CATSRGTTGGNQPQHF. CDR3 sequence (DNA): TGTGCCACCAGCAGGGGAACCACAGGGGGCAATCAGCCCCAGCATTTT.